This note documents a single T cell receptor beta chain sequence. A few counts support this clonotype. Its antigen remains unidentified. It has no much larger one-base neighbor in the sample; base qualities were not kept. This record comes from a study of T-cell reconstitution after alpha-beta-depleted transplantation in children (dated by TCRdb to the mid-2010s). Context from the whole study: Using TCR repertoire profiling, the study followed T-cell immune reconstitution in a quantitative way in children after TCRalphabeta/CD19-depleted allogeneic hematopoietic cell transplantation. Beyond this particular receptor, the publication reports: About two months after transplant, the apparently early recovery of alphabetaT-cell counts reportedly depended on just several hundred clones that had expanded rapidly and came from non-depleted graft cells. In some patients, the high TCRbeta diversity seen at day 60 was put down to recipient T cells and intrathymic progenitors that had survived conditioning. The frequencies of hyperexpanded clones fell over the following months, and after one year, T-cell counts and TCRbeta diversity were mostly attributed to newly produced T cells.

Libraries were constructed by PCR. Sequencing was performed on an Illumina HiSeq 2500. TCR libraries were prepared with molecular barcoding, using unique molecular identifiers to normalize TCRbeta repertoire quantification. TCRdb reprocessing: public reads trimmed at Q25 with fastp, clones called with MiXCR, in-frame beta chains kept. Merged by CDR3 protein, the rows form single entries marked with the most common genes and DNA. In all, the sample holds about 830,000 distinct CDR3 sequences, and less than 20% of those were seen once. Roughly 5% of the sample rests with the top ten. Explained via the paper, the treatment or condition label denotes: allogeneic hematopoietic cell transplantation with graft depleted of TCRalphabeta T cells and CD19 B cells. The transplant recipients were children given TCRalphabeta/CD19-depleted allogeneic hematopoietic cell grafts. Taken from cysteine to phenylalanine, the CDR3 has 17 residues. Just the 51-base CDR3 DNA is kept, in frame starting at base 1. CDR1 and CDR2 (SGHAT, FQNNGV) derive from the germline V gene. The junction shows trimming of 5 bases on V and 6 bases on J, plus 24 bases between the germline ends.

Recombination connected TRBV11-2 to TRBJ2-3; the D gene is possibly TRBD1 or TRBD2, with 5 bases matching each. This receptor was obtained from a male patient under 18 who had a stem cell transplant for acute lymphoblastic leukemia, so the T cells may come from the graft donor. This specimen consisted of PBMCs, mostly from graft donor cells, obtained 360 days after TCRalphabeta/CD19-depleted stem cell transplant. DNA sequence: TGTGCCAGCAGCCCCCGAATCAGCAGGGTGGGAGCGGATACGCAGTATTTT. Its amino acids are CASSPRISRVGADTQYF.